Below, 26 T cell receptor beta chains from the same sample are listed, as sequenced in a study of blood T cells in healthy people across ages. Then a second PCR, running roughly 7 to 11 cycles, was carried out with a sample-barcoded 5' primer and a J-beta primer mix. From the 5' RACE reads, TCRdb called clonotypes with MiXCR, one entry per CDR3 protein. Of over 500,000 distinct CDR3 sequences detected, over 40% appear once; the ten largest clones hold roughly 13%. The specimen was blood. All receptors come from a woman over 75 in good health.

The chain links TRBV7-7 to TRBJ2-7; D gene unclear. Trimming left V 5 bases short and J 7 bases short, with 12 bases between. Looked up from germline, CDR1 is SSHAT and CDR2 is FNYEAQ (reference sequence). The CDR3 is made up of 12 amino acids. The CDR3 region is CASSPNLREQYF. The DNA for the CDR3 is TGTGCCAGCAGCCCAAATCTACGGGAGCAGTACTTC.

A single count supports this clonotype. This chain links TRBV12-3 or TRBV12-4 with TRBJ2-3; D is unresolved. There are 12 residues in the CDR3. Between the trimmed V and J ends, which lost 5 bases and 6 bases, there was a span of 9 bases. Written as DNA, the CDR3 is TGTGCCAGCAGTGTCCTGTCCGATACGCAGTATTTT. Translating it yields CASSVLSDTQYF.

On this clonotype itself: A single base separates this from a much larger clone, so it may be a read error. The CDR3 DNA is TGTGCCTCTTCGTCGGGAACAACCTACAATGAGCAGTACTTC. Translation gives CASSSGTTYNEQYF. The chain is built from TRBV10-3 and TRBJ2-7, with a tentative D call TRBD2 (5 bases). Trimming cost V 11 bases and J 7 bases, with 24 bases left between them. Germline lookup yields CDR1 ENHRY and CDR2 SYGVKD. The CDR3 consists of 14 residues.

Concerning this clonotype itself: The missing conserved phenylalanine or tryptophan at the end of this CDR3 makes a read error likely. The chain has TRBV11-2 and TRBJ1-6; no definite D call. This CDR3 is built from 13 residues. The germline gives CDR1 SGHAT, CDR2 FQNNGV. Trimming removed 4 bases from V and 7 bases from J, with 8 bases in between. In nucleotides, the CDR3 is TGTGCCAGCAGCTCCCAGTCCAATTCACCCCTCCACTGT. Amino acid sequence: CASSSQSNSPLHC.

The genes are TRBV30 and TRBJ2-7; D uncertain. This CDR3 comprises 12 residues. V lost 3 bases, J lost 1 base, and 7 bases lay in between. CDR1 and CDR2 from the germline V gene are GTSNPN and SVGIG (reference sequence). CDR3 bases: TGTGCCTGGAGCCCCGGATCCTACGAGCAGTACTTC. This encodes CAWSPGSYEQYF.

This clonotype has a count of ten or more. This chain uses TRBV12-3 or TRBV12-4 with TRBJ2-2; D gene unclear. The CDR3 loop spans 11 amino acids. V was shortened by 6 bases and J by 4 bases, with 3 bases between the two germline ends. DNA of the CDR3: TGTGCCAGCAGAGTCACCGGGGAGCTGTTTTTT. It translates to CASRVTGELFF.

This clonotype was counted only a few times. The CDR3 reads CSAPRGGQFSYNEQYF. CDR3 bases: TGCAGTGCTCCAAGGGGCGGACAATTCTCCTACAATGAGCAGTACTTC. The rearrangement joins TRBV20-1 to TRBJ2-1, with D possibly TRBD1 on 5 matching bases. The DNA end lines up better with TRBJ2-7; the J call may be wrong. CDR1 and CDR2 (germline): DFQATT, SNEGSKA (reference sequence). The CDR3 is 16 residues long.

The chain couples TRBV6-6 to TRBJ2-5; 11 nucleotides match TRBD2. V lost 10 bases and J lost 8; bases outside the gene matches: 12. Per the germline V gene, CDR1 is MNHNY and CDR2 is SVGAGI (reference sequence). This CDR3 is built from 14 residues. The CDR3 bases are TGTGCCATTGGACGACTAGCGGGACAGGAAACCCAGTACTTC. Encoded protein: CAIGRLAGQETQYF.

As regards this clonotype: Possible read error: a much larger clone is one base away. V is TRBV20-1 and J is TRBJ2-7; tentative D call: TRBD2 (6 bases). Germline lookup yields CDR1 DFQATT and CDR2 SNEGSKA (reference sequence). Trimming took 1 base from V and 10 from J, leaving 20 bases between them. The CDR3 has 14 residues. The chain's CDR3 is CSARVGTGVGTQYF. Written as DNA, the CDR3 is TGCAGTGCTAGAGTGGGGACTGGGGTGGGAACCCAGTACTTC.

This clonotype was picked up one time. A clone one base away is much larger, so this may be a read error. The J gene is TRBJ1-2, the V gene TRBV12-3 or TRBV12-4, with a tentative D call TRBD1 (5 bases). The V gene lost 5 bases and the J gene lost 10 bases, with 17 bases spanning the gap. The CDR3 is 13 residues long. The CDR3 spells CASSRLGVEDYTF. For the CDR3, the DNA is TGTGCCAGCAGTAGATTAGGGGTGGAAGACTACACCTTC.

This clonotype was recorded only once. This clone may be a read error of a much larger clone one base away. The chain couples TRBV29-1 to TRBJ2-1; tentatively, D is TRBD1 or TRBD2 (5 bases each). The length of the CDR3 is 11 residues. Between the trimmed V and J ends, which lost 8 bases and 9 bases, there was a span of 14 bases. Germline V gene lookup returns CDR1 SQVTM and CDR2 ANQGSEA. CDR3 coding DNA: TGCAGCACCCTTCCAGGGAGTGAGCAGTTCTTC. Translation gives CSTLPGSEQFF.

The chain carries TRBV29-1 and TRBJ1-2; perhaps TRBD1 as D (5 bases). CDR1 SQVTM and CDR2 ANQGSEA come from the germline V gene. The CDR3 contains 13 residues. Trimming cost V 4 bases and J 8 bases, with 17 bases left between them. The CDR3 DNA reads TGCAGCGTTGCGGGGCTAGGGGCAGAAGGCTACACCTTC. The encoded protein is CSVAGLGAEGYTF.

A note on this clonotype: Given a much more abundant clone one base away, this may be a read error. This chain joins TRBV27 and TRBJ2-7; the D gene is possibly TRBD1 (6 bases). The V gene lost 5 bases and the J gene lost 7 bases, with 18 bases spanning the gap. Germline CDR1 reads MNHEY; CDR2 reads SMNVEV (reference sequence). The CDR3 length is 14 residues. The CDR3 spells CASSVIQGHGEQYF. The CDR3 coding sequence is TGTGCCAGCAGTGTGATACAGGGTCATGGGGAGCAGTACTTC.

Remarks on this clonotype: Just one base apart from a much larger clone, this may be a read error. The chain joins TRBV5-1 to TRBJ2-1, with 13 nucleotides matching TRBD2. Germline lookup yields CDR1 SGHRS and CDR2 YFSETQ. The ends lost 5 bases at V and 2 bases at J; junction bases unmatched: 10. The CDR3 has 18 amino acids. The CDR3 region is CASSPGTSGEGTYNEQFF. The CDR3 DNA reads as TGCGCCAGCAGTCCCGGGACTAGCGGGGAAGGGACCTACAATGAGCAGTTCTTC.

This clonotype was observed a few times. This rearrangement joins TRBV20-1 to TRBJ1-5; TRBD1 matches at 7 bases. This CDR3 is 15 amino acids long. Germline V gene lookup returns CDR1 DFQATT and CDR2 SNEGSKA (reference sequence). V lost 3 bases to trimming and J lost 7 bases; unmatched junction nucleotides: 12. The CDR3 here is CSASEGAGWGQPQHF. The CDR3, as DNA: TGCAGTGCTAGTGAGGGGGCGGGCTGGGGCCAGCCCCAGCATTTT.

V gene TRBV7-2 combines with J gene TRBJ2-1; D not certain. The germline V gene has CDR1 SGHTA and CDR2 FQGNSA. V lost 1 base, J lost 9 bases, and 7 bases lay in between. The CDR3 sequence is 12 residues long. The CDR3 sequence is CASSLVSLEQFF. DNA of the CDR3: TGTGCCAGCAGCTTAGTCTCGCTTGAGCAGTTCTTC.

The chain has TRBV4-1 and TRBJ2-4; TRBD1 matches at 8 bases. The length of the CDR3 is 15 residues. Germline-derived CDR1 and CDR2 are MGHRA and YSYEKL. V lost 0 bases and J lost 7; bases outside the gene matches: 5. Here the CDR3 DNA reads TGCGCCAGCAGCCAAGATCGACAGGGGAGGAACATTCAGTACTTC. This codes for CASSQDRQGRNIQYF.

DNA of the CDR3: TGTGCCAGCAGCGTAGGAAATAGCGGGAGGGTCGAGCAGTACTTC. Protein: CASSVGNSGRVEQYF. The genes are TRBV9 and TRBJ2-7; 11 bases are a match to TRBD2. J was trimmed by 6 bases and V by 0 bases; bases with no gene match: 5. Looked up from germline, CDR1 is SGDLS and CDR2 is YYNGEE. The CDR3 spans 15 residues.

This clonotype was counted many times. The rearrangement links TRBV6-5 to TRBJ1-5, with 7 positions matching TRBD1. J lost 6 bases, V lost 6 bases, and 8 bases had no gene match. From germline, CDR1 is MNHEY and CDR2 SVGAGI. This CDR3 spans 14 amino acids. In DNA, the CDR3 is TGTGCCAGCAGCCCTGCAGGGGGAACTCAGCCCCAGCATTTT. Translating gives CASSPAGGTQPQHF.

The chain joins TRBV20-1 to TRBJ2-3; 11 bases map to TRBD2. Germline assignment: CDR1 DFQATT and CDR2 SNEGSKA (reference sequence). With V trimmed by 1 base and J by 4 bases, 4 bases remained unmatched. The CDR3 loop spans 15 amino acids. In DNA form, the CDR3 reads TGCAGTGCTAGAGGGCTAGCGGGAGGTGCAGATACGCAGTATTTT. Translated, it gives CSARGLAGGADTQYF.

V gene TRBV2 combines with J gene TRBJ1-1, with a weak D call TRBD1 (5 bases). Trimming took 6 bases from V and 4 from J, leaving 15 bases between them. The CDR3 has 14 residues. The V gene's germline CDR1 is SNHLY and CDR2 FYNNEI. CDR3 sequence (DNA): TGTGCCAGCAGAGCCGACGGGGGGGGCACTGAAGCTTTCTTT. As protein: CASRADGGGTEAFF.

At least ten counts were recorded for this clonotype. The V call is TRBV10-3, the J call TRBJ2-7; 9 nucleotides line up with TRBD1. The germline CDR1 and CDR2 sequences are ENHRY and SYGVKD. With 2 bases clipped from V and 5 bases from J, the junction kept 7 bases outside the gene matches. The CDR3 sequence is 15 residues long. The CDR3 loop reads CAISETIGTGHEQYF. The CDR3 DNA is TGTGCCATCAGTGAGACCATCGGGACAGGGCACGAGCAGTACTTC.

This clonotype was seen only a few times. The V and J genes are TRBV2 and TRBJ2-1; 9 bases are shared with TRBD2. Germline V gene sequence: CDR1 SNHLY, CDR2 FYNNEI. The trim removed 3 bases at V and 13 bases at J, leaving 1 base unmatched. CDR3 size: 11 residues. In DNA, the CDR3 is TGTGCCAGCAGTGAGGGGACTAGCCAGTTCTTC. Translation gives CASSEGTSQFF.

The sample holds many counts of this clonotype. The chain couples TRBV5-1 to TRBJ1-5, with D possibly TRBD1 on 6 matching bases. This CDR3 spans 14 amino acids. Germline values: CDR1 SGHRS, CDR2 YFSETQ. Trimming shortened V by 4 bases and J by 6 bases, and 14 bases separated the two germline ends. The CDR3 is CASSAGAGAQPQHF. The CDR3 nucleotides are TGCGCCAGCAGCGCAGGGGCCGGGGCTCAGCCCCAGCATTTT.

Of note for this clonotype: This sequence may be a read error, since a much larger clone differs from it by one base. The chain has TRBV6-5 and TRBJ2-1, with D hard to call. Germline V gene lookup returns CDR1 MNHEY and CDR2 SVGAGI. This CDR3 has 14 residues. The CDR3 sequence is CASSDSWRNNEQFF. DNA for the CDR3: TGTGCCAGCAGTGACTCCTGGCGTAACAATGAGCAGTTCTTC.

This clonotype was seen a handful of times. V and J are TRBV10-3 and TRBJ1-5, with D possibly being TRBD1 (5 bases). V was clipped by 4 bases and J by 1 base, with 5 bases between them. This CDR3 is built from 13 residues. The germline V gene has CDR1 ENHRY and CDR2 SYGVKD. CDR3 sequence reads: CAISGGSNQPQHF. CDR3 DNA: TGTGCCATCAGTGGGGGGAGCAATCAGCCCCAGCATTTT.